The rows below give T cell receptor beta chains drawn from one sample of a study of T cell changes during pregnancy in multiple sclerosis. Sequencing was performed with immunoSEQ multiplex PCR; in TCRdb, only in-frame clones are kept and a portion is missing. This table has 90,000 to 120,000 clones, just under 95% appearing once. Here the sequenced sample was peripheral blood, taken in the third trimester of pregnancy. The receptors were gathered from a female donor in good health, enrolled as a control in a pregnancy study. The CDR3 runs from the conserved cysteine through the conserved F or W. A D gene is named only where the DNA matches it firmly. A row's size may be missing; if present it is once, few, many or a size class.

clone_size,j_call,v_call,d_call,cdr3_nt,cdr3_aa
.,TRBJ2-7,TRBV11-3,.,TGTGCCAGCAGCTTAGGGACAGTCTACGAGCAGTACTTC,CASSLGTVYEQYF
.,TRBJ1-1,TRBV30,TRBD1,TGTGCCTGGCACAGGGGGCTCACTGAAGCTTTCTTT,CAWHRGLTEAFF
once,TRBJ1-6,TRBV5-6,.,TGTGCCAGCAGCCCGGGGGGGGCAGGGACCTATAATTCACCCCTCCACTTT,CASSPGGAGTYNSPLHF
.,TRBJ1-1,TRBV6-6,.,TGTGCCAGCAGTGCTACCGGGAGGAACACTGAAGCTTTCTTT,CASSATGRNTEAFF
.,TRBJ1-2,TRBV5-4,.,TGTGCCAGCAGCTTGGAATTAGCTAACTATGGCTACACCTTC,CASSLELANYGYTF
.,TRBJ1-5,TRBV30,.,TGTGCCTGGAGTGGGGGGGTTAGCAATCAGCCCCAGCATTTT,CAWSGGVSNQPQHF
.,TRBJ2-7,TRBV7-9,.,TGTGCCAGCAGCTTGGCCCTGGGGCTAGTCAGCTCCTACGAGCAGTACTTC,CASSLALGLVSSYEQYF
once,TRBJ1-3,TRBV10-3,TRBD1,TGTGCCATCAGTGAGGGAACCGGGACAGGGGACAGCCCCGTCTATTTT,CAISEGTGTGDSPVYF
.,TRBJ2-1,TRBV9,TRBD2,TGTGCCAGCAGCGTGGAGCGGGGTTCCTACAATGAGCAGTTCTTC,CASSVERGSYNEQFF
.,TRBJ2-2,TRBV19,.,TGTGCCAGTAGTTTACAGGGATCGAACACCGGGGAGCTGTTTTTT,CASSLQGSNTGELFF
.,TRBJ1-2,TRBV6-5,TRBD1,TGCAACCCCTTAACCGGGACAGCCTATGGCTACACCTTC,CNPLTGTAYGYTF
.,TRBJ1-4,TRBV6-1,TRBD1,TGTGCCAGCAGTGAAGCTACAGGGGAGGATGAAAAACTGTTTTTT,CASSEATGEDEKLFF
.,TRBJ2-5,TRBV4-1,.,TGCGCCAGCAGCTCAGCAAAAGGCACAGACCCCCAAGAGACCCAGTACTTC,CASSSAKGTDPQETQYF
.,TRBJ2-7,TRBV11-2,.,TGTGCCAGCAGCTTAGGGGGGGGGCACTCCTACGAGCAGTACTTC,CASSLGGGHSYEQYF
once,TRBJ1-2,TRBV4-3,.,TGCGCCAGCAGCCAAGAAGAGGGAGGCTACACCTTC,CASSQEEGGYTF
.,TRBJ1-2,TRBV13,.,TGTGCCAGCAGCTTAATAAAGACGTTATATCCGGGGGTAAACTATGGCTACACCTTC,CASSLIKTLYPGVNYGYTF
.,TRBJ1-4,TRBV6-6,.,TGTGCCAGCAGCAGTGTTGGAAAACTGTTTTTT,CASSSVGKLFF
.,TRBJ2-1,TRBV5-1,TRBD2,TGCGCCAGCAGGGCAAGACTAGCGGGGGGGAGTAATGAGCAGTTCTTC,CASRARLAGGSNEQFF
.,TRBJ2-7,TRBV2,TRBD2,TGTGCCAGCAGGGTCAGAGTTACTAGCGGGTTAACCTACGAGCAGTACTTC,CASRVRVTSGLTYEQYF
.,TRBJ1-1,TRBV11-3,.,TGTGCCAGCAGCTTAGATCCTTTATCAGGGGTCACTGAAGCTTTCTTT,CASSLDPLSGVTEAFF
.,TRBJ1-2,TRBV4-3,.,TGCGCCAGCAGCCAAGATGGCAGGGGAAACTATGGCTACACCTTC,CASSQDGRGNYGYTF
.,TRBJ1-4,TRBV7-3,.,TGTGCCAGCAGCTTAACGGGGCGCGGGAAAAATGAAAAACTGTTTTTT,CASSLTGRGKNEKLFF
.,TRBJ1-5,TRBV5-4,TRBD1,TGTGCCAGCAGCTCGGGGACAGGGGGCCGAGATCAGCCCCAGCATTTT,CASSSGTGGRDQPQHF
.,TRBJ1-3,TRBV2,.,TGTGCCAGCAGTGAACGGTCCCGCACCATATATTTT,CASSERSRTIYF
.,TRBJ1-4,TRBV19,.,TGTGCCAGCGCGGGGGGATTTGAGAATGAAAAACTGTTTTTT,CASAGGFENEKLFF
.,TRBJ2-7,TRBV19,TRBD2,TGTGCCAGTAGTATTTCCGGGGGGAGAGAGCAGTACTTC,CASSISGGREQYF
.,TRBJ2-5,TRBV11-3,.,TGTGCCAGCAGATTAAATCCCAGCCAAGAGACCCAGTACTTC,CASRLNPSQETQYF
.,TRBJ1-2,TRBV4-3,.,TGCGCCAGCAGCCAAGCGATCGGGGAACCGCTTGGCTACACCTTC,CASSQAIGEPLGYTF
.,TRBJ2-7,TRBV15,.,TGTGCCACCAGCCAGGGCGGCTCCTACGAGCAGTACTTC,CATSQGGSYEQYF
.,TRBJ2-2,TRBV5-6,.,TGTGCCAGCAGCCCTCTTACCGGGGAGCTGTTTTTT,CASSPLTGELFF
once,TRBJ2-7,TRBV6-5,TRBD2,TGTGCCAGCAGTTACTCGAAGGCGGGGGGATCCGAGCAGTACTTC,CASSYSKAGGSEQYF
.,TRBJ2-1,TRBV7-9,TRBD1,TGTGCCAGCAGCGTGACAGGGGCGGCGGACAATGAGCAGTTCTTC,CASSVTGAADNEQFF
.,TRBJ1-5,TRBV5-1,.,TGCGCCAGCAGCCCGGGAGACGACAATCAGCCCCAGCATTTT,CASSPGDDNQPQHF
once,TRBJ1-1,TRBV30,TRBD1,TGTGCCTGTCTGGACAGGGGGAGAACTGAAGCTTTCTTT,CACLDRGRTEAFF
.,TRBJ2-7,TRBV27,.,TGTGCCAGCAGTTCACAGACCGCCTACGAGCAGTACTTC,CASSSQTAYEQYF
.,TRBJ2-1,TRBV7-3,.,TGTGCCAGCAGCTCGGGCCGAGGACTTTACAATGAGCAGTTCTTC,CASSSGRGLYNEQFF
.,TRBJ2-2,TRBV6-4,TRBD2,TGTGCCAGCAGTGACTCGACGGGGGGGAACACCGGGGAGCTGTTTTTT,CASSDSTGGNTGELFF
.,TRBJ2-3,TRBV5-1,.,TGCGCCAGCAGCTCTGAGGGCGACCTTAGCACAGATACGCAGTATTTT,CASSSEGDLSTDTQYF
.,TRBJ2-6,TRBV5-6,.,TGTGCCAGCAGCTTAGGCAGGGGTCCTGGGGCCAACGTCCTGACTTTC,CASSLGRGPGANVLTF
.,TRBJ1-5,TRBV20-1,.,TGCAGTGCCGGCGTTGAGGCCCAGCATTTT,CSAGVEAQHF
once,TRBJ1-5,TRBV7-9,.,TGTGCCAGCAGCATAGGAGGGGGTGATCAGCCCCAGCATTTT,CASSIGGGDQPQHF
few,TRBJ1-1,TRBV15,.,TGTGCCACCAGCGGACAGTACATGAACACTGAAGCTTTCTTT,CATSGQYMNTEAFF